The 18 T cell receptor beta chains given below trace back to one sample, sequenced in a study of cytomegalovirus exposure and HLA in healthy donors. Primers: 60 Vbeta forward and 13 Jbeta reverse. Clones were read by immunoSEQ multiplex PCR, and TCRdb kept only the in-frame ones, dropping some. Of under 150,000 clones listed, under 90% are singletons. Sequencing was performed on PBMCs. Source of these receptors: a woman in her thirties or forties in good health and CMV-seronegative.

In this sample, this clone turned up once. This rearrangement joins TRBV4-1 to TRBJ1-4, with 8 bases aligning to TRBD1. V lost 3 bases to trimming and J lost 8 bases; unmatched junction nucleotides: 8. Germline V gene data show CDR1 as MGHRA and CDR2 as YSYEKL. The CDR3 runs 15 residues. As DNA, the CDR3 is TGCGCCAGCAGCCACCCAGGGGGCGCCGAAGAAAAACTGTTTTTT. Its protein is CASSHPGGAEEKLFF.

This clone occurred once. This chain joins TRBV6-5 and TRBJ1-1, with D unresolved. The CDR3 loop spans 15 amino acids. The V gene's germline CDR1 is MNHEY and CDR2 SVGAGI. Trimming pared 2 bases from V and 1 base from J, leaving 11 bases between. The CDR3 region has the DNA TGTGCCAGCAGTTACGATTGGCACCCGAACACTGAAGCTTTCTTT. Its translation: CASSYDWHPNTEAFF.

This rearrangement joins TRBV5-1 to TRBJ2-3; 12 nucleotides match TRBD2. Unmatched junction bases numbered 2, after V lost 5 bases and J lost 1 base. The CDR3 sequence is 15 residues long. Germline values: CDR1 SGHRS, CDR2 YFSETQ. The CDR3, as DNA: TGCGCCAGCAGACTAGCGGGGGGAGGCACAGATACGCAGTATTTT. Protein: CASRLAGGGTDTQYF.

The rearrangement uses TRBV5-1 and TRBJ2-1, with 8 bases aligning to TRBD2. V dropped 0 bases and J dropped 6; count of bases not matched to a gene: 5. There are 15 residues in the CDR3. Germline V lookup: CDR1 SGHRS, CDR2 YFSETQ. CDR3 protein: CASSLGLASVNEQFF. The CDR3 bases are TGCGCCAGCAGCTTGGGACTAGCGAGCGTCAATGAGCAGTTCTTC.

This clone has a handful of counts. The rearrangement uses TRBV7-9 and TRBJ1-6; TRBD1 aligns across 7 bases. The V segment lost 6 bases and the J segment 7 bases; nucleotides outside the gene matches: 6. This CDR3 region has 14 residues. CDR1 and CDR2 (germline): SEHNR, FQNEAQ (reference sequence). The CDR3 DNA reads TGTGCCAGCAGGGGAGGACAGGCCAATTCACCCCTCCACTTT. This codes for CASRGGQANSPLHF. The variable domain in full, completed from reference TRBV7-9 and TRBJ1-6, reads DTGVSQNPRHKITKRGQNVTFRCDPISEHNRLYWYRQTLGQGPEFLTYFQNEAQLEKSRLLSDRFSAERPKGSFSTLEIQRTEQGDSAMYLCASRGGQANSPLHFGNGTRLTVT.

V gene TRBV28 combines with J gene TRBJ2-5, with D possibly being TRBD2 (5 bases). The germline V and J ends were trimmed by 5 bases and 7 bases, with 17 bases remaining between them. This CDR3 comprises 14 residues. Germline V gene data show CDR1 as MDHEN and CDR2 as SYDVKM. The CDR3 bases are TGTGCCAGCAGTACTACTGACACGGGAATGACCCAGTACTTC. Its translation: CASSTTDTGMTQYF.

CDR3 sequence (DNA): TGCGCCAGCAGCCAATGGGCGAACACTGAAGCTTTCTTT. Translated, it gives CASSQWANTEAFF. J is TRBJ1-1 and V is TRBV4-3, with D unclear. The CDR3 has 13 residues. CDR1 is LGHNA and CDR2 is YSLEER in the germline V gene. The V end was cut by 2 bases, the J end by 1 base, with 5 bases between.

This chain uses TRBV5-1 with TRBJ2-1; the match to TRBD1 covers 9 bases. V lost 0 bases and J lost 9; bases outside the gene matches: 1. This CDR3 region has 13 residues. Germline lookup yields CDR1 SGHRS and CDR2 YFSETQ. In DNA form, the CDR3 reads TGCGCCAGCAGCTTGGGGACAGGGGTTGAGCAGTTCTTC. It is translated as CASSLGTGVEQFF. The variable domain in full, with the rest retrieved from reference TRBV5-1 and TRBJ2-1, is KAGVTQTPRYLIKTRGQQVTLSCSPISGHRSVSWYQQTPGQGLQFLFEYFSETQRNKGNFPGRFSGRQFSNSRSEMNVSTLELGDSALYLCASSLGTGVEQFFGPGTRLTVL.

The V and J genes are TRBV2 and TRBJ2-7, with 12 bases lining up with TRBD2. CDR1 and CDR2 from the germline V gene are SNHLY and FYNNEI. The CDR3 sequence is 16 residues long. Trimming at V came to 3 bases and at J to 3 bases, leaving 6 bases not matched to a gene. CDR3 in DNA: TGTGCCAGCAGTGAGAGACTAGCGGGGGCCAACTACGAGCAGTACTTC. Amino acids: CASSERLAGANYEQYF.

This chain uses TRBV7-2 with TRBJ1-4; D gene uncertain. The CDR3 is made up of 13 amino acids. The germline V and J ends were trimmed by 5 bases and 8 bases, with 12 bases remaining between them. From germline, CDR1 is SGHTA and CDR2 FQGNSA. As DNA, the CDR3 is TGTGCCAGCAGCCCGAGGATGGCGGAAAAACTGTTTTTT. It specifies CASSPRMAEKLFF.

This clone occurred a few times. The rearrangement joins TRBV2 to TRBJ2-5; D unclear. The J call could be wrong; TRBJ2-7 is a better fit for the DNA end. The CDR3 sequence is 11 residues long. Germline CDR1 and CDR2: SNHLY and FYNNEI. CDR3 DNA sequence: TGTGCCAGCAGTGAAACCTACGAGCAGTACTTC. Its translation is CASSETYEQYF.

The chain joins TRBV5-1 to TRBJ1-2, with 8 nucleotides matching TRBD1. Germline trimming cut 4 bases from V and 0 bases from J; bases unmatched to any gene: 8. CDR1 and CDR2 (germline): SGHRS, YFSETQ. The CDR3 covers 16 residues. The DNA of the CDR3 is TGCGCCAGCAGCACCGGACAGGGAGGATCTAACTATGGCTACACCTTC. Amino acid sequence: CASSTGQGGSNYGYTF.

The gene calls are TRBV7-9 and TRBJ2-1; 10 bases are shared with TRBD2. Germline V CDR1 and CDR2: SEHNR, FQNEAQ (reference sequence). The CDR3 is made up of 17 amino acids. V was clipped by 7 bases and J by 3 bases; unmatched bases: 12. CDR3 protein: CASKKGGSGRIYNEQFF. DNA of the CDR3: TGTGCCAGCAAGAAAGGGGGTAGCGGGAGGATCTACAATGAGCAGTTCTTC.

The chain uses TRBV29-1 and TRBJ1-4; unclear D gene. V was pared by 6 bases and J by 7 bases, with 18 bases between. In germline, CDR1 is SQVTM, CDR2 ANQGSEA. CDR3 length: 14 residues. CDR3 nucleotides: TGCAGCGTAAAAGAGCAACACGCGGGTGAAAAACTGTTTTTT. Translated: CSVKEQHAGEKLFF.

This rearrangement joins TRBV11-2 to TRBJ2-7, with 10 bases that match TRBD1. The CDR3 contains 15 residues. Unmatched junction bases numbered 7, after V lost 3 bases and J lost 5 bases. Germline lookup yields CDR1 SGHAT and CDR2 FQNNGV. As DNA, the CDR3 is TGTGCCAGCAGCTTCCAGGGACAGGGGAGCAACGAGCAGTACTTC. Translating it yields CASSFQGQGSNEQYF.

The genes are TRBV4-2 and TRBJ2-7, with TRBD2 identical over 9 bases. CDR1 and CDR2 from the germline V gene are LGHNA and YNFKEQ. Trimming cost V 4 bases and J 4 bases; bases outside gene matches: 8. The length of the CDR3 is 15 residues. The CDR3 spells CASSPGLAGRYEQYF. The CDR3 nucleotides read TGTGCCAGCAGCCCCGGGCTAGCGGGAAGGTACGAGCAGTACTTC.

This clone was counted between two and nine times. CDR3 sequence reads: CASSSRLAGAYEQFF. The DNA of the CDR3 is TGTGCCAGCAGCTCCAGACTAGCGGGAGCCTATGAGCAGTTCTTC. The chain joins TRBV7-9 to TRBJ2-1; 12 nucleotides align to TRBD2. The CDR3 has 15 residues. The germline V gene has CDR1 SEHNR and CDR2 FQNEAQ (reference sequence). Trimming cost V 4 bases and J 8 bases; bases outside gene matches: 6.

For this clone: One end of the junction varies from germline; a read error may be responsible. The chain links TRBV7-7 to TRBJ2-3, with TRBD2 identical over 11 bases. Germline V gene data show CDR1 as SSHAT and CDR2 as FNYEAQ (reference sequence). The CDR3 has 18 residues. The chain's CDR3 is CASSLGLAGGSDTDTQYF. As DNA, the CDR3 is TGTGCTAGCAGCTTAGGACTAGCGGGTGGGTCGGACACAGATACGCAGTATTTT.